Presented here are 14 T cell receptor beta chains from one specimen sequenced in a study of T cells in Graves' hyperthyroidism and ophthalmopathy. From RNA transcripts, TCR beta CDR3 regions were amplified. TCR CDR3 underwent first-round RT-PCR with the HTBI primer set. TCRdb processed the multiplex PCR reads anew with MiXCR; each CDR3 protein has one entry. The table records almost 600,000 distinct CDR3 sequences, more than 45% of them present only once. Sequenced sample: peripheral blood or thyroid tissue (not recorded which). Receptors originate from a woman aged 18-35 years with Graves' hyperthyroidism.

The chain has TRBV20-1 and TRBJ1-4; D is unclear. Germline CDR1 reads DFQATT; CDR2 reads SNEGSKA (reference sequence). This CDR3 comprises 16 residues. V was trimmed by 0 bases and J by 3 bases, leaving 14 bases between them. The CDR3 coding sequence is TGCAGTGCTAGAGATCGCCCAGAGGCGGCTAATGAAAAACTGTTTTTT. Amino acid sequence: CSARDRPEAANEKLFF.

The chain employs TRBV15 and TRBJ1-2, with D unclear. V lost 3 bases to trimming and J lost 2 bases, with 16 bases between them. Per the germline V gene, CDR1 is LNHNV and CDR2 is YYDKDF (reference sequence). The length of the CDR3 is 16 residues. CDR3 in DNA: TGTGCCACCAGCAGCCCCGAACGGACGGACAACTATGGCTACACCTTC. It yields the protein CATSSPERTDNYGYTF.

This sequence joins TRBV20-1 and TRBJ1-5; 10 nucleotides line up with TRBD1. Germline V gene lookup returns CDR1 DFQATT and CDR2 SNEGSKA (reference sequence). Germline trimming cut 7 bases from V and 7 bases from J; bases unmatched to any gene: 7. This CDR3 is built from 13 residues. The CDR3 sequence is CSVGQGGGQPQHF. In DNA, the CDR3 is TGCAGTGTTGGACAGGGGGGAGGGCAGCCCCAGCATTTT.

Note on this clonotype: One base away lies a much larger clone, so this may be a sequencing read error. V and J are TRBV19 and TRBJ2-2; 8 bases match TRBD2. Germline V gene sequence: CDR1 LNHDA, CDR2 SQIVND (reference sequence). V trimming: 11 bases; J trimming: 0 bases; junction bases outside the gene matches: 8. The CDR3 runs to 15 residues. The CDR3 DNA is TGTGCCGGCAGCAATAGCGGGACGAACACCGGGGAGCTGTTTTTT. This codes for CAGSNSGTNTGELFF.

In this sample, this clonotype turned up many times. The chain has TRBV5-1 and TRBJ1-6; D might be TRBD1 (5 bases). The CDR3 is 14 amino acids. Deletions cut 0 bases from V and 10 bases from J, with 11 bases between. Per the germline V gene, CDR1 is SGHRS and CDR2 is YFSETQ. CDR3 loop: CASSLEPGMSPLHF. DNA of the CDR3: TGCGCCAGCAGCTTGGAACCAGGGATGTCACCCCTCCACTTT.

J is TRBJ2-3 and V is TRBV29-1; TRBD1 or TRBD2 may be the D gene (5 bases each). With 3 bases removed from V and 2 bases from J, the gap between germline ends came to 9 bases. The CDR3 has 13 residues. The germline V gene encodes CDR1 SQVTM and CDR2 ANQGSEA. CDR3 sequence (DNA): TGCAGCGTTGACGAGGGGCTCACAGATACGCAGTATTTT. Encoded protein: CSVDEGLTDTQYF.

This chain connects TRBV15 to TRBJ1-3; D call uncertain. Germline values: CDR1 LNHNV, CDR2 YYDKDF (reference sequence). This CDR3 spans 14 amino acids. The V end lost 2 bases, the J end lost 4 bases, and 9 bases lay between the germline ends. The CDR3 sequence: CATSRLPSGNTIYF. Here the CDR3 DNA reads TGTGCCACCAGCAGATTGCCCAGCGGAAACACCATATATTTT.

The CDR3 coding sequence is TGTGCCAGCAGCCAGCTAGGCGTCAACACCGGGGAGCTGTTTTTT. It specifies CASSQLGVNTGELFF. V and J are TRBV7-9 and TRBJ2-2; D gene uncertain. V was pared by 5 bases and J by 2 bases, with 12 bases between. The length of the CDR3 is 15 residues. Germline lookup yields CDR1 SEHNR and CDR2 FQNEAQ (reference sequence).

This clonotype has a handful of counts. The chain couples TRBV12-3 or TRBV12-4 to TRBJ1-4; TRBD1 matches at 9 bases. Germline trimming cut 8 bases from V and 10 bases from J; bases unmatched to any gene: 11. The CDR3 has 14 amino acids. CDR3 DNA: TGTGCCAGCGGGGCGACAGGGGGGTTAGGAAAACTGTTTTTT. It is translated as CASGATGGLGKLFF.

J is TRBJ1-1 and V is TRBV20-1; no reliable D call. The germline V and J ends were trimmed by 6 bases and 7 bases, with 18 bases remaining between them. The CDR3 is 13 residues long. Per the germline V gene, CDR1 is DFQATT and CDR2 is SNEGSKA (reference sequence). CDR3 sequence (DNA): TGCAGTGCCCCTAGCGGGAGGGCCGGTGAAGCTTTCTTT. Protein product: CSAPSGRAGEAFF.

The chain has TRBV9 and TRBJ2-2, with D possibly TRBD2 on 6 matching bases. Germline V gene lookup returns CDR1 SGDLS and CDR2 YYNGEE. The length of the CDR3 is 16 residues. The V end lost 4 bases, the J end lost 1 base, and 14 bases lay between the germline ends. In nucleotides, the CDR3 is TGTGCCAGCAGCCATCCGGGAGCCTTGAACACCGGGGAGCTGTTTTTT. The encoded protein is CASSHPGALNTGELFF.

A word on this clonotype: A much larger clone lies a single base off, so this may be a read error. V gene TRBV5-1 combines with J gene TRBJ2-7; D perhaps matches TRBD2 (6 bases). This CDR3 is 18 amino acids long. Trimming took off 0 bases at V and 2 bases at J, with 21 bases between the two ends. CDR1 is SGHRS and CDR2 is YFSETQ in the germline V gene. The CDR3 DNA is TGCGCCAGCAGCTTGGCTGGAGGGGCGGAAGGTCTCCCCTACGAGCAGTACTTC. Amino acid sequence: CASSLAGGAEGLPYEQYF.

This rearrangement joins TRBV2 to TRBJ1-1; tentatively, D is TRBD1 (6 bases). V was shortened by 4 bases and J by 3 bases, with 18 bases between the two germline ends. Germline loops: CDR1 SNHLY, CDR2 FYNNEI. CDR3 length equals 16 residues. The DNA of the CDR3 is TGTGCCAGCAGTGTATCGAGGGGGGGAGAGGACACTGAAGCTTTCTTT. It translates to CASSVSRGGEDTEAFF.

The chain links TRBV25-1 to TRBJ1-2; 12 bases align to TRBD1. This CDR3 has 17 amino acids. V was clipped by 5 bases and J by 4 bases; unmatched bases: 11. Germline assignment: CDR1 MGHDK and CDR2 SYGVNS. CDR3 in amino acids: CASSSYPGTGGGYGYTF. DNA of the CDR3: TGTGCCAGCAGTTCCTACCCCGGGACAGGGGGCGGCTATGGCTACACCTTC.